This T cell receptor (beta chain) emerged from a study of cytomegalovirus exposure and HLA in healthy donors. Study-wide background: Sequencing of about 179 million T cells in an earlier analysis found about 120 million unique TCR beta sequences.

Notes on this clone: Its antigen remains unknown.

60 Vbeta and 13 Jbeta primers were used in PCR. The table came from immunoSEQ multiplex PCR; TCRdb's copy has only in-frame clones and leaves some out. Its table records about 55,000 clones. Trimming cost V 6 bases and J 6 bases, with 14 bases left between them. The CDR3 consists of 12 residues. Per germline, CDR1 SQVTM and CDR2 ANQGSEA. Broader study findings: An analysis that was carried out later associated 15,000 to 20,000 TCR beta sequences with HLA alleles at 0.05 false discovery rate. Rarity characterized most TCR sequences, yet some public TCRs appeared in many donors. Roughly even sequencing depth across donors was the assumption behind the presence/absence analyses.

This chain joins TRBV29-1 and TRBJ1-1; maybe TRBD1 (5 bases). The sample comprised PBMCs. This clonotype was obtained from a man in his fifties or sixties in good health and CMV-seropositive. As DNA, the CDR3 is TGCAGCGTCACGCTCTTGACAGCTGAAGCTTTCTTT. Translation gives CSVTLLTAEAFF.